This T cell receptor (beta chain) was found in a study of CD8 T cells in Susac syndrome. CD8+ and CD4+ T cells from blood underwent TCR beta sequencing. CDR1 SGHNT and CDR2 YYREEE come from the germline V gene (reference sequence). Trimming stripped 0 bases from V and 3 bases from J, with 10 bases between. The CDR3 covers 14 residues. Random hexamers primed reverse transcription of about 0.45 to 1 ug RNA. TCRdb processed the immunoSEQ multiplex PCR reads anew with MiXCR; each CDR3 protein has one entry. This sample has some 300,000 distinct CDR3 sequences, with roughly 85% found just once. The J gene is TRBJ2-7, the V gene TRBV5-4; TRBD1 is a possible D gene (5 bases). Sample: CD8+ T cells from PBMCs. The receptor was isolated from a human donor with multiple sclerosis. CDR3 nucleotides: TGTGCCAGCAGCTTGGAAAAAGGACACTACGAGCAGTACTTC. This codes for CASSLEKGHYEQYF. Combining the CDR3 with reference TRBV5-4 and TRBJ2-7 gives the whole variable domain ETGVTQSPTHLIKTRGQQVTLRCSSQSGHNTVSWYQQALGQGPQFIFQYYREEENGRGNFPPRFSGLQFPNYSSELNVNALELDDSALYLCASSLEKGHYEQYFGPGTRLTVT.